This TCR beta chain was profiled in a study of blood T cell repertoires in COVID-19. Study summary: Material from acute and convalescent COVID-19 was sourced from the United States, Italy and Spain. T cells, B-cell-depleted T cells, or PBMCs supplied cDNA or gDNA.

Trimming pared 0 bases from V and 0 bases from J, leaving 4 bases between. Germline V gene data show CDR1 as SGDLS and CDR2 as YYNGEE. The CDR3 consists of 15 residues. Per the study methods: Nucleated cell number was recorded as an estimate derived from reference gene primer amplification. Some clones are missing from TCRdb's copy, which holds only in-frame ones; the method was immunoSEQ multiplex PCR. V, J and clone size reflect that table, while D and trimming were determined from the DNA. The sample carries 50,000 to 65,000 clones, 85% to 95% recorded once. Specimen: peripheral blood. The gene calls are TRBV9 and TRBJ1-6, with no clear D. The receptor was isolated from a man in his fifties with acute or convalescent COVID-19. The CDR3 nucleotides are TGTGCCAGCAGCGTAGCGGGCTCCTATAATTCACCCCTCCACTTT. It translates to CASSVAGSYNSPLHF.